This is a list of T cell receptor beta chains from one sample in a study of OX40 agonist ivuxolimab in advanced cancers. Profiled with immunoSEQ multiplex PCR; TCRdb holds only in-frame clones, not every one. This sample has some 25,000 clones, with around 80% found just once. Source: CD4+ or CD8+ T cells sorted from blood, taken in a trial of the OX40 agonist ivuxolimab. These receptors were collected from an adult with an advanced solid tumor such as melanoma, head and neck, liver or kidney cancer. CDR3s include the opening cysteine and the closing phenylalanine or tryptophan. D genes are given only for firm matches. Clone size is stated in some rows and not others, as once, few, many or a class when expanded.

size	D	J	V	CDR3	DNA
-	-	TRBJ2-7	TRBV7-9	CASSQGLAQTYEQYF	TGTGCCAGCAGCCAGGGGCTAGCGCAAACCTACGAGCAGTACTTC
-	-	TRBJ1-1	TRBV7-9	CASSPRMMNTEAFF	TGTGCCAGCAGCCCACGTATGATGAACACTGAAGCTTTCTTT
-	-	TRBJ1-2	TRBV2	CASSEVMLQGYGYTF	TGTGCCAGCAGTGAAGTTATGTTACAGGGCTATGGCTACACCTTC
-	-	TRBJ1-2	TRBV7-8	CASSLGLTSGVYGYTF	TGTGCCAGCAGCTTAGGACTCACCTCAGGGGTCTATGGCTACACCTTC
-	-	TRBJ2-1	TRBV19	CASSIGGAYNEQFF	TGTGCCAGTAGTATAGGGGGGGCCTACAATGAGCAGTTCTTC
medium-sized	TRBD1	TRBJ1-1	TRBV5-1	CASSLRQGWAEAFF	TGCGCCAGCAGCCTCAGACAGGGGTGGGCTGAAGCTTTCTTT
-	TRBD1	TRBJ2-7	TRBV28	CASSSHPTGVEQYF	TGTGCCAGCAGTTCCCACCCGACAGGGGTCGAGCAGTACTTC
-	-	TRBJ2-3	TRBV5-1	CASSLGTSTDTQYF	TGCGCCAGCAGCTTGGGGACTAGCACAGATACGCAGTATTTT
-	TRBD1	TRBJ1-6	TRBV6-4	CASWDSENSPLHF	TGTGCCAGCTGGGACAGTGAGAATTCACCCCTCCACTTT
-	-	TRBJ2-7	TRBV9	CASSVASTNQRYEQYF	TGTGCCAGCAGCGTAGCGTCCACCAACCAGCGCTACGAGCAGTACTTC
-	TRBD1	TRBJ2-6	TRBV7-9	CASSTGEGANVLTF	TGTGCCAGCAGCACAGGGGAGGGGGCCAACGTCCTGACTTTC
once	-	TRBJ1-6	TRBV6-1	CASSEGQVIPLHF	TGTGCCAGCAGTGAAGGTCAGGTAATACCCCTCCACTTT
-	-	TRBJ2-7	TRBV18	CASSDSSYEQYF	TGTGCCAGCTCGGACAGCTCCTACGAGCAGTACTTC
-	TRBD1	TRBJ1-5	TRBV4-1	CASSQRDRGGQPQHF	TGCGCCAGCAGCCAAAGGGACAGGGGAGGGCAGCCCCAGCATTTT
few	-	TRBJ1-4	TRBV7-2	CASSPRGGEKLFF	TGTGCCAGCAGCCCACGTGGGGGTGAAAAACTGTTTTTT
-	TRBD1	TRBJ1-2	TRBV7-2	CASSSQGQGYGYTF	TGTGCCAGCAGCTCGCAGGGACAGGGCTATGGCTACACCTTC
few	TRBD2	TRBJ2-3	TRBV10-2	CASSEMVAGHTDTQYF	TGCGCCAGCAGTGAGATGGTAGCGGGACACACAGATACGCAGTATTTT
-	-	TRBJ2-1	TRBV29-1	CSVLGQTENEQFF	TGCAGCGTCCTCGGGCAGACCGAGAATGAGCAGTTCTTC
-	-	TRBJ1-6	TRBV27	CASRQGTRDSPLHF	TGTGCCAGCAGGCAGGGGACCCGGGATTCACCCCTCCACTTT
-	TRBD1	TRBJ1-1	TRBV14	CASSRNRGAEAFF	TGTGCCAGCAGCCGCAACAGGGGCGCTGAAGCTTTCTTT
-	-	TRBJ1-5	TRBV6-5	CASTPRTGSNQPQHF	TGTGCCAGCACCCCCCGTACCGGTAGCAATCAGCCCCAGCATTTT
-	-	TRBJ2-1	TRBV11-3	CASSLATGYNEQFF	TGTGCCAGCAGCTTGGCCACAGGTTACAATGAGCAGTTCTTC
-	-	TRBJ2-5	TRBV7-2	CASSPSGRGETQYF	TGTGCCAGCAGCCCGTCAGGAAGGGGAGAGACCCAGTACTTC
-	TRBD1	TRBJ2-7	TRBV6-1	CASSDSRDRAYEQYF	TGTGCCAGCAGTGATAGCCGGGACAGGGCCTACGAGCAGTACTTC
-	-	TRBJ1-4	TRBV5-6	CASSRGGGLFF	TGTGCCAGCAGCCGAGGAGGAGGGCTGTTTTTT
-	TRBD1	TRBJ1-2	TRBV7-2	CASSLETGGNYGYTF	TGTGCCAGCAGCTTAGAGACAGGGGGGAACTATGGCTACACCTTC
-	-	TRBJ2-5	TRBV5-6	CASSLDRVETQYF	TGTGCCAGCAGCTTGGACAGGGTAGAGACCCAGTACTTC
-	TRBD1	TRBJ1-3	TRBV6-5	CASSYSGQGSGNTIYF	TGTGCCAGCAGTTACTCTGGACAGGGGTCTGGAAACACCATATATTTT
-	-	TRBJ1-5	TRBV5-6	CASSSRGGNQPQHF	TGTGCCAGCAGCTCCAGAGGGGGCAATCAGCCCCAGCATTTT
-	-	TRBJ1-2	TRBV5-4	CASSSRTDGYTF	TGTGCCAGCAGCTCGCGGACAGATGGCTACACCTTC
-	-	TRBJ1-4	TRBV7-8	CASSLAQATNEKLFF	TGTGCCAGCAGCTTAGCGCAGGCAACTAATGAAAAACTGTTTTTT
once	TRBD2	TRBJ2-3	TRBV7-9	CASSLEEREADTQYF	TGTGCCAGCAGCTTAGAGGAGCGGGAGGCAGATACGCAGTATTTT
-	-	TRBJ2-7	TRBV7-2	CASSLIGYEQYF	TGTGCCAGCAGCTTAATAGGCTACGAGCAGTACTTC
-	-	TRBJ2-2	TRBV19	CASGAANTGELFF	TGTGCCAGTGGGGCAGCGAACACCGGGGAGCTGTTTTTT
-	-	TRBJ1-3	TRBV4-1	CASSLPRDPEGSGNTIYF	TGCGCCAGCAGCCTACCCCGGGACCCCGAAGGGTCTGGAAACACCATATATTTT
-	-	TRBJ1-6	TRBV21-1	CASSKQGPGYNSPLHF	TGTGCCAGCAGCAAACAGGGCCCAGGGTATAATTCACCCCTCCACTTT
-	-	TRBJ1-4	TRBV18	CASSPPGGSTNEKLFF	TGTGCCAGCTCACCGCCGGGGGGTTCAACTAATGAAAAACTGTTTTTT
once	TRBD2	TRBJ2-2	TRBV5-1	CASSFSGGVTGELFF	TGCGCCAGCAGCTTCAGCGGGGGGGTCACCGGGGAGCTGTTTTTT
-	-	TRBJ1-3	TRBV19	CASSITLPGTISGNTIYF	TGTGCCAGTAGTATAACACTACCGGGGACCATCTCTGGAAACACCATATATTTT
-	-	TRBJ2-7	TRBV25-1	CASSDQGRRPDEQYF	TGTGCCAGCAGTGATCAGGGACGGCGCCCGGACGAGCAGTACTTC
-	-	TRBJ2-7	TRBV27	CASRRSGSYEQYF	TGTGCCAGCAGGCGTAGCGGATCCTACGAGCAGTACTTC
-	TRBD2	TRBJ2-5	TRBV11-2	CASSFSGGAETQYF	TGTGCCAGCAGCTTTAGCGGGGGGGCGGAGACCCAGTACTTC
-	TRBD2	TRBJ2-1	TRBV28	CATTSGHNEQFF	TGTGCCACCACTAGCGGGCACAATGAGCAGTTCTTC
-	-	TRBJ2-1	TRBV6-1	CASSRENEQFF	TGTGCCAGCAGTAGGGAAAATGAGCAGTTCTTC
few	-	TRBJ2-2	TRBV9	CASSVGGLTGELFF	TGTGCCAGCAGCGTGGGGGGACTGACCGGGGAGCTGTTTTTT
-	TRBD1	TRBJ2-7	TRBV5-1	CASSLPTGVEQYF	TGCGCCAGCAGCTTACCCACAGGGGTCGAGCAGTACTTC